The T cell receptor (beta chain) described here comes from a study of T cells in Graves' hyperthyroidism and ophthalmopathy. The study, taken as a whole, reports: In the blood, most expanded thyroid clonotypes above 0.001 appeared as well.

Uncontrolled infection, other autoimmune disease, pregnancy and lactation each barred patients from inclusion. Diagnostic decisions used clinical symptoms, serum thyroxine and TRAb, thyroid ultrasound and orbital computed tomography. Predating any ophthalmopathy symptoms, the blood sample was taken at first hyperthyroidism diagnosis. In this sample, this clonotype turned up many times. The antigen is undetermined. Template material for amplifying TCR beta CDR3 regions consisted of RNA transcripts. The HTBI primer set drove a first-round RT-PCR of the TCR CDR3. TCRdb reanalysed the multiplex PCR reads using MiXCR and keeps one entry per CDR3 protein. Altogether 370,000 or so distinct CDR3 sequences are present, approximately 14% being singletons, with the ten largest covering around a quarter. The CDR3 is 15 amino acids. The trim removed 0 bases at V and 4 bases at J, leaving 8 bases unmatched. CDR1 is DFQATT and CDR2 is SNEGSKA in the germline V gene (reference sequence).

The sequence was obtained from a woman aged 18-30 years with Graves' hyperthyroidism that later progressed to Graves' ophthalmopathy. The sequenced sample consisted of blood. V gene TRBV20-1 combines with J gene TRBJ2-7; the match to TRBD1 covers 8 bases. The CDR3 protein is CSARDPRGLQYEQYF. The CDR3 DNA reads as TGCAGTGCTAGAGATCCCAGGGGGCTGCAATACGAGCAGTACTTC.